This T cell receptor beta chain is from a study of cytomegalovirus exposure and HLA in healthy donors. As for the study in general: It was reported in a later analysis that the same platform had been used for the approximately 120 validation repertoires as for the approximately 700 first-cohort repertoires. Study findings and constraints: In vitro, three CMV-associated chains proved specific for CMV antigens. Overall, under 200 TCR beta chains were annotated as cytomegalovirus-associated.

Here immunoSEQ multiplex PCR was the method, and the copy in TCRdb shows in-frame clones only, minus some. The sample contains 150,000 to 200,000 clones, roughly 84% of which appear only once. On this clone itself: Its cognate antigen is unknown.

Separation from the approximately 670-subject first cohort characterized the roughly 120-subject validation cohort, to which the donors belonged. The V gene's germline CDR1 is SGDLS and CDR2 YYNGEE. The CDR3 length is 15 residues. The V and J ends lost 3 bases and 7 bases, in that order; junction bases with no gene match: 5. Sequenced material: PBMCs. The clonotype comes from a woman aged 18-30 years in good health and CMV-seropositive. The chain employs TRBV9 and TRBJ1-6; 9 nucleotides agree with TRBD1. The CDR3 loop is CASSARTGENSPLHF. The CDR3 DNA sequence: TGTGCCAGCAGCGCCCGGACAGGGGAGAATTCACCCCTCCACTTT.